This TCR beta chain originates from a study of technical replicates of blood from a few donors. Sequencing was performed with immunoSEQ multiplex PCR; in TCRdb, only in-frame clones are kept and a portion is missing. The repertoire holds about 70,000 clones, with approximately 94% as singletons. The sample taken for sequencing was T cells isolated from PBMCs. The receptor's source is a human donor in good health.

CDR3 in amino acids: CASSQDLRFAGNTIYF. The CDR3 DNA sequence: TGCGCCAGCAGCCAAGATCTCCGGTTCGCTGGAAACACCATATATTTT. The V call is TRBV4-3, the J call TRBJ1-3; D is unresolved. V lost 0 bases to trimming and J lost 2 bases, with 11 bases between them. Germline V gene sequence: CDR1 LGHNA, CDR2 YSLEER. The CDR3 runs to 16 residues.